This record looks at one T cell receptor (beta chain) sequence and its context. Its specificity is unknown. Produced via immunoSEQ multiplex PCR; TCRdb's table is partial and in-frame only. The sample includes more than 110,000 clones, around 90% of them seen just once. The data originate from a study of cytotoxic CD8 clonotypes in ibrutinib-treated CLL. Whole-study results and caveats: Sampling times, which were not matched between the groups, differed between sustained-remission patients and progressing patients. Among the clonotypes, public ones were uncommon and contracted or held stable on treatment. Clonality (at baseline) was higher than in age-matched healthy donors and tracked circulating CD8+ T-cell counts.

The length of the CDR3 is 14 residues. V was shortened by 6 bases and J by 0 bases, with 9 bases between the two germline ends. The germline gives CDR1 SNHLY, CDR2 FYNNEI. As input for TCR beta libraries, roughly 2.1 micrograms of genomic DNA came from cryopreserved PBMCs. This sequence was found in a human donor with chronic lymphocytic leukemia. This material consisted of PBMCs, taken after 12 months of ibrutinib treatment. The rearrangement links TRBV2 to TRBJ1-5; no clear D gene. The CDR3 spells CASREQSSNQPQHF. The CDR3 DNA reads TGTGCCAGCAGGGAACAAAGTAGCAATCAGCCCCAGCATTTT.